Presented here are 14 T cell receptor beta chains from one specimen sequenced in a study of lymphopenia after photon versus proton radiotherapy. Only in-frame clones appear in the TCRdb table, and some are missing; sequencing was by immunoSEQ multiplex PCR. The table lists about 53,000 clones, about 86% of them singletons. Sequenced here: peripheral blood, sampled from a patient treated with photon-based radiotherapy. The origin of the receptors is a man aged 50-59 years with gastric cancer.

DNA of the CDR3: TGCGCCAGCAGCCAAGTTGGGAACCGGGGAAAACTGTTTTTT. Residues: CASSQVGNRGKLFF. The chain recombines TRBV4-1 with TRBJ1-4; no clear D gene. CDR3 size: 14 residues. With 1 base removed from V and 10 bases from J, the gap between germline ends came to 13 bases. Per germline, CDR1 MGHRA and CDR2 YSYEKL.

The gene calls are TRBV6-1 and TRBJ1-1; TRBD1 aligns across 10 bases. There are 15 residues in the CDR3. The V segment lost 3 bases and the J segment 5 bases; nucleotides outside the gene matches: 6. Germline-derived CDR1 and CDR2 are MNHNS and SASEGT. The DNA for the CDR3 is TGTGCCAGCAGTGATGCCTTGGACAGGGGGACTGAAGCTTTCTTT. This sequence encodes CASSDALDRGTEAFF.

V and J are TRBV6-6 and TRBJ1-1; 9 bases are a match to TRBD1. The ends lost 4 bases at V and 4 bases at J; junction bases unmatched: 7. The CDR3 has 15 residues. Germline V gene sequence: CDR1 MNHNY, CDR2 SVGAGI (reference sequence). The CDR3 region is CASSFLDRGATEAFF. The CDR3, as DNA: TGTGCCAGCAGTTTCTTGGACAGGGGCGCCACTGAAGCTTTCTTT.

This chain's CDR3 is CASSIQTSANEQFF. DNA of the CDR3: TGTGCCAGTAGTATTCAAACTAGCGCCAATGAGCAGTTCTTC. The V and J genes are TRBV19 and TRBJ2-1; 7 positions agree with TRBD2. Germline V gene lookup returns CDR1 LNHDA and CDR2 SQIVND (reference sequence). Losses at the gene ends were 3 bases for V and 6 bases for J; bases not matched to a gene: 5. The CDR3 runs to 14 residues.

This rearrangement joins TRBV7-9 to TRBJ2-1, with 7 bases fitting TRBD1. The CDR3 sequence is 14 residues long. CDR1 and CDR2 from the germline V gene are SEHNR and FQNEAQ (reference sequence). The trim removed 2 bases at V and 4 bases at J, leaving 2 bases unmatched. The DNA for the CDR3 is TGTGCCAGCAGCTTACAGGACAGGTACAATGAGCAGTTCTTC. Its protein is CASSLQDRYNEQFF.

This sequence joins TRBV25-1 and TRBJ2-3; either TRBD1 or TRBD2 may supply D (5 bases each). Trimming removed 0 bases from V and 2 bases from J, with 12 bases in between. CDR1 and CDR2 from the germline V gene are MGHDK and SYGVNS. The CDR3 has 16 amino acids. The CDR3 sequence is CASSEYHGAHTDTQYF. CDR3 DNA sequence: TGTGCCAGCAGTGAATACCACGGGGCACACACAGATACGCAGTATTTT.

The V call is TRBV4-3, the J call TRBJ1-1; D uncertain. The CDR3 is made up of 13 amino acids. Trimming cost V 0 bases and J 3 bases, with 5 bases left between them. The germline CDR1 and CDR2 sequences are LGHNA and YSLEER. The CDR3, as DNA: TGCGCCAGCAGCCAAGAAACAGACACTGAAGCTTTCTTT. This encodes CASSQETDTEAFF.

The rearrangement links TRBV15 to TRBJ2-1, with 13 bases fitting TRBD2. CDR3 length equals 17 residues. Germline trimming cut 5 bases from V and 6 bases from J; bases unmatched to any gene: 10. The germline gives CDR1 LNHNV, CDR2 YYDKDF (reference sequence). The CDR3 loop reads CATSDWTSGRGRNEQFF. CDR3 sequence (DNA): TGTGCCACCAGCGACTGGACTAGCGGGAGAGGTCGCAATGAGCAGTTCTTC.

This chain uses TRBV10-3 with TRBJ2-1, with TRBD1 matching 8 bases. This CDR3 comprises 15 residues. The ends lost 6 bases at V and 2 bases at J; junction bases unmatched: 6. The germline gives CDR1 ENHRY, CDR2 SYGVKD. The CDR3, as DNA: TGTGCCATCAGATCAGGGGGCGTAGCCTACAATGAGCAGTTCTTC. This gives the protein CAIRSGGVAYNEQFF.

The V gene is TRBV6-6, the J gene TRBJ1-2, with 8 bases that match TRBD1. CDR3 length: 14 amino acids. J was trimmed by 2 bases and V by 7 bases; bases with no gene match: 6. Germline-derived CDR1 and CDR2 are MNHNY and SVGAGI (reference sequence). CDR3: CASTSRQGNYGYTF. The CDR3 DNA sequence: TGTGCCAGCACCTCAAGACAGGGGAACTATGGCTACACCTTC.

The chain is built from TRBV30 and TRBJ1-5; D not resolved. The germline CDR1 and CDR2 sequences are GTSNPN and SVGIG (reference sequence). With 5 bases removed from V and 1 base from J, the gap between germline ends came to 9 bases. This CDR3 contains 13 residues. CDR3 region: CAWSGGSNQPQHF. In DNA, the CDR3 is TGTGCCTGGTCGGGCGGGAGCAATCAGCCCCAGCATTTT.

The CDR3 coding sequence is TGCGCCAGCAGCGCGGCACCGCTAGCGGGAGATACGGAGCTGTTTTTT. Its protein product is CASSAAPLAGDTELFF. The chain carries TRBV5-1 and TRBJ2-2; TRBD2 aligns across 10 bases. In germline, CDR1 is SGHRS, CDR2 YFSETQ. This CDR3 has 16 residues. Unmatched junction bases numbered 13, after V lost 4 bases and J lost 10 bases. The full variable domain, with the rest looked up from reference TRBV5-1 and TRBJ2-2, is KAGVTQTPRYLIKTRGQQVTLSCSPISGHRSVSWYQQTPGQGLQFLFEYFSETQRNKGNFPGRFSGRQFSNSRSEMNVSTLELGDSALYLCASSAAPLAGDTELFFGEGSRLTVL.

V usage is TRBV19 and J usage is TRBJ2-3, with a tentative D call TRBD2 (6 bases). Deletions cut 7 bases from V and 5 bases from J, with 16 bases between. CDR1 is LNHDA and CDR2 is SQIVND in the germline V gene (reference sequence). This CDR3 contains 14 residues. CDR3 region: CASKMSGAGDTQYF. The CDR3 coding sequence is TGTGCCAGTAAAATGAGCGGAGCGGGAGATACGCAGTATTTT.

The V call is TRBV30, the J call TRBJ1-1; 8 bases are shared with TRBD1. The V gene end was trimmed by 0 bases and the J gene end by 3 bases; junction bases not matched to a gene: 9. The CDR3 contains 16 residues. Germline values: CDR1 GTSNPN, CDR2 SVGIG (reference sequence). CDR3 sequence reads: CAWSVRSGGADTEAFF. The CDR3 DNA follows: TGTGCCTGGAGTGTACGTTCAGGGGGCGCGGACACTGAAGCTTTCTTT.